The source of this T cell receptor (beta chain) is a study of T cell clones after liver transplantation. As for the study in general: Apart from three HCV-positive recipients, transplants were for non-autoimmune, non-viral reasons.

Of note for this clone: Antigen unknown.

Assay: immunoSEQ multiplex PCR; the TCRdb copy retains only in-frame clones and omits some. The sample carries more than 100,000 clones, around 84% recorded once. General study findings and limits: Circulating graft-donor-reactive CD4 TCRbeta sequences fell significantly post-transplant in most of the 8 subjects. A larger donor-reactive than third-party decline suggested partial antigen-specific deletion.

Germline values: CDR1 SNHLY, CDR2 FYNNEI. The CDR3 is 14 amino acids. With V trimmed by 6 bases and J by 8 bases, 11 bases remained unmatched. The material sequenced was CD4+ T cells from blood, taken around 50 months after liver transplant. The rearrangement joins TRBV2 to TRBJ1-2, with 8 bases fitting TRBD1. This TCR was recovered from a human patient who received a liver transplant. Some T cells may be the graft donor's. The CDR3 DNA follows: TGTGCCAGCAGCACGGACAGGGACGCTTTCGGCTACACCTTC. Translating it yields CASSTDRDAFGYTF.